This T cell receptor (beta chain) was recorded in a study of graft-versus-host responses after intestinal transplantation. In the study overall: Each of the recipients got a multivisceral, liver-intestinal, or isolated intestinal transplant. For two to four years after anti-thymocyte globulin induction, all recipients took tacrolimus and steroids. Study-wide points: GvH clones were found in recipient marrow; some appeared first in ileum or blood. HvG clone declines early post-transplant were associated with peak circulating GvH levels.

Comments on this clone: The target antigen is unknown.

Investigators treated the graft tissue so that it released intraepithelial and lamina propria lymphocytes. The germline V gene encodes CDR1 SGDLS and CDR2 YYNGEE. This CDR3 comprises 14 residues. Trimming pared 4 bases from V and 0 bases from J, leaving 7 bases between. The data were produced by immunoSEQ multiplex PCR, yet TCRdb's version contains in-frame clones alone and is incomplete. The sample yields 29,000 or so clones, approximately 80% seen once. Sequencing used ileum tissue, obtained 98 days after intestinal transplantation. The TCR originated in a human patient who received an intestinal transplant, so some T cells may come from the graft donor. V and J are TRBV9 and TRBJ2-2; D is undetermined. The CDR3 DNA reads as TGTGCCAGCAGCCTACAGCCGAACACCGGGGAGCTGTTTTTT. This encodes CASSLQPNTGELFF.